The 23 T cell receptor beta chains below were found in one sample sequenced in a study of CD8+ T cells in alopecia areata (dated by TCRdb to 2016 to 2019). This specimen's treatment or condition label, interpreted: oral pan-JAK inhibitor, 5-10 mg twice daily. Library generation was performed with the immunoSEQ multiplex PCR assay. To provide template for TCR sequencing, every sample had RNA extracted and reverse transcribed into cDNA. TCRdb took this table from immuneACCESS and kept in-frame rearrangements with V and J called. Such tables lack part of the clones; where checked against another copy, unresolved V genes explain under half of the gap, and the rest is unexplained. Within this sample are about 200,000 clones, with roughly 60% of them counted one time only. The ten largest clonotypes hold approximately 1.2% of the sample. Sequenced material: CD4+ T cells sorted from blood, taken between weeks 49 and 50, from a patient treated with tofacitinib. The source is a human donor with alopecia areata.

The chain combines TRBV11-2 with TRBJ2-7; 9 nucleotides match TRBD1. V trimming: 3 bases; J trimming: 5 bases; junction bases outside the gene matches: 2. The CDR3 loop spans 13 amino acids. Germline CDR1 and CDR2: SGHAT and FQNNGV. This chain's CDR3 is CASSLGQGDEQYF. The CDR3 DNA is TGTGCCAGCAGCTTGGGACAGGGAGACGAGCAGTACTTC. Using reference TRBV11-2 and TRBJ2-7 for the parts outside the CDR3, the full variable domain is EAGVAQSPRYKIIEKRQSVAFWCNPISGHATLYWYQQILGQGPKLLIQFQNNGVVDDSQLPKDRFSAERLKGVDSTLKIQPAKLEDSAVYLCASSLGQGDEQYFGPGTRLTVT.

This clone was counted only a few times. V and J are TRBV29-1 and TRBJ2-5; maybe TRBD1 (6 bases). CDR3 length equals 13 residues. Germline V lookup: CDR1 SQVTM, CDR2 ANQGSEA. V shed 6 bases and J shed 3 bases, with 14 bases lying between them. The chain's CDR3 is CSVGALGEETQYF. The CDR3 DNA reads TGCAGCGTGGGGGCTTTGGGGGAAGAGACCCAGTACTTC.

The chain uses TRBV6-5 and TRBJ2-3; the D is unclear. This CDR3 region has 12 residues. With 6 bases removed from V and 0 bases from J, the gap between germline ends came to 4 bases. Germline CDR1 and CDR2: MNHEY and SVGAGI. In DNA, the CDR3 is TGTGCCAGCAGCGATAGCACAGATACGCAGTATTTT. Amino acids: CASSDSTDTQYF.

The chain recombines TRBV2 with TRBJ2-5, with 7 positions matching TRBD1. V shed 9 bases and J 3 bases; nucleotides not matched to a gene: 7. Germline CDR1 reads SNHLY; CDR2 reads FYNNEI. The CDR3 loop spans 13 amino acids. The CDR3 nucleotides read TGTGCCAGTCGGGACAGATCAAAAGAGACCCAGTACTTC. Its protein is CASRDRSKETQYF.

The genes are TRBV30 and TRBJ1-4; D unresolved. Germline V CDR1 and CDR2: GTSNPN, SVGIG (reference sequence). V lost 7 bases and J lost 8, with 17 bases in between. The CDR3 loop spans 13 amino acids. Here the CDR3 reads CASGGPKAEKLFF. CDR3 nucleotides: TGTGCCTCGGGAGGGCCTAAGGCGGAAAAACTGTTTTTT.

This clone was recorded a few times. This chain uses TRBV30 with TRBJ2-3; TRBD1 matches 9 bases. The CDR3 loop spans 14 amino acids. The V and J ends lost 1 base and 6 bases, in that order; junction bases with no gene match: 5. Looked up from germline, CDR1 is GTSNPN and CDR2 is SVGIG (reference sequence). Written as DNA, the CDR3 is TGTGCCTGGAGTGGTGGACAGGGGAAGGATACGCAGTATTTT. Translated, it gives CAWSGGQGKDTQYF.

This chain uses TRBV7-2 with TRBJ2-7; D could derive from TRBD1 or TRBD2 (5 bases each). V lost 4 bases and J 2 bases, leaving 24 bases between the germline ends. CDR1 SGHTA and CDR2 FQGNSA come from the germline V gene. This CDR3 contains 18 residues. CDR3 coding DNA: TGTGCCAGCAGCTCCCAGCGAAGGGGACGGTCAGAGACCTACGAGCAGTACTTC. Its protein product is CASSSQRRGRSETYEQYF.

CDR3 in amino acids: CASSFWGNTEAFF. The CDR3 bases are TGTGCCAGCAGTTTTTGGGGGAACACTGAAGCTTTCTTT. The gene calls are TRBV27 and TRBJ1-1; D unresolved. This CDR3 has 13 amino acids. CDR1 is MNHEY and CDR2 is SMNVEV in the germline V gene (reference sequence). Trimming shortened V by 3 bases and J by 1 base, and 6 bases separated the two germline ends.

This clone has a handful of counts. The chain is built from TRBV12-5 and TRBJ2-6, with D unresolved. The V gene lost 4 bases and the J gene lost 0 bases, with 13 bases spanning the gap. CDR3 size: 17 residues. Germline V gene sequence: CDR1 LGHNT, CDR2 FRNRAP. CDR3 loop: CASGSGRPNSGANVLTF. The CDR3 bases are TGTGCTAGTGGTTCCGGACGTCCTAACTCTGGGGCCAACGTCCTGACTTTC.

The chain combines TRBV18 with TRBJ2-5; 7 bases agree with TRBD2. The germline V gene has CDR1 KGHSH and CDR2 LQKENI. J was trimmed by 2 bases and V by 2 bases; bases with no gene match: 5. This CDR3 has 15 residues. DNA for the CDR3: TGTGCCAGCTCACCAGGCGGGGGAAGGCAAGAGACCCAGTACTTC. This codes for CASSPGGGRQETQYF.

The V call is TRBV5-1, the J call TRBJ2-2, with D tentatively TRBD2 (6 bases). The V end was cut by 0 bases, the J end by 3 bases, with 6 bases between. The CDR3 has 14 amino acids. In germline, CDR1 is SGHRS, CDR2 YFSETQ. This CDR3 is CASSLERDTGELFF. Here the CDR3 DNA reads TGCGCCAGCAGCTTGGAGCGGGACACCGGGGAGCTGTTTTTT.

This chain links TRBV5-4 with TRBJ2-3, with 7 bases matching TRBD1. The CDR3 is made up of 16 amino acids. V lost 1 base and J lost 2; bases outside the gene matches: 7. Germline CDR1 reads SGHNT; CDR2 reads YYREEE (reference sequence). CDR3 sequence reads: CASSLPLQGITDTQYF. In nucleotides, the CDR3 is TGTGCCAGCAGCTTGCCTTTACAGGGGATCACAGATACGCAGTATTTT.

Only a few counts were recorded for this clone. The chain employs TRBV7-6 and TRBJ2-5, with D perhaps TRBD1 (6 bases). Germline lookup yields CDR1 SGHVS and CDR2 FNYEAQ. V lost 6 bases, J lost 9 bases, and 23 bases lay in between. The CDR3 has 15 amino acids. The DNA of the CDR3 is TGTGCCAGCAGGGACGACCCTGGGGGCACAGCGGCCCAGTACTTC. It translates to CASRDDPGGTAAQYF.

The chain joins TRBV6-1 to TRBJ2-7; D gene ambiguous. The CDR3 totals 13 residues. Germline CDR1 reads MNHNS; CDR2 reads SASEGT. Trimming pared 4 bases from V and 0 bases from J, leaving 7 bases between. This CDR3 reads CASSAASSYEQYF. The CDR3 DNA sequence: TGTGCCAGCAGTGCGGCATCCTCCTACGAGCAGTACTTC.

This clone was seen more than once but under ten times. The V gene is TRBV4-1, the J gene TRBJ2-1, with a possible D match to TRBD2 (6 bases). The CDR3 consists of 18 residues. CDR1 is MGHRA and CDR2 is YSYEKL in the germline V gene. V dropped 4 bases and J dropped 2 bases, with 21 bases sitting between them. CDR3 in DNA: TGCGCCAGCAGCCGTAAGGCCCGGACTGGAGGGACCTACAATGAGCAGTTCTTC. This codes for CASSRKARTGGTYNEQFF.

The V and J genes are TRBV15 and TRBJ2-7; no reliable D call. This CDR3 region has 15 residues. Deletions cut 3 bases from V and 1 base from J, with 13 bases between. Germline lookup yields CDR1 LNHNV and CDR2 YYDKDF (reference sequence). The CDR3 nucleotides are TGTGCCACCAGCAGCCCTATGTTGGGTTCCTACGAGCAGTACTTC. Amino acids: CATSSPMLGSYEQYF.

The genes are TRBV5-6 and TRBJ1-2; no definite D call. V lost 0 bases and J 0 bases, leaving 12 bases between the germline ends. Germline V gives CDR1 SGHDT, CDR2 YYEEEE. This CDR3 region has 16 residues. The CDR3: CASSLGGAPTNYGYTF. The CDR3 DNA reads as TGTGCCAGCAGCTTGGGTGGAGCTCCTACTAACTATGGCTACACCTTC. The full variable domain, in which reference TRBV5-6 and TRBJ1-2 provide the parts outside the CDR3, is DAGVTQSPTHLIKTRGQQVTLRCSPKSGHDTVSWYQQALGQGPQFIFQYYEEEERQRGNFPDRFSGHQFPNYSSELNVNALLLGDSALYLCASSLGGAPTNYGYTFGSGTRLTVV.

This chain joins TRBV6-6 and TRBJ1-1; tentatively, D is TRBD1 (6 bases). Trimming pared 7 bases from V and 11 bases from J, leaving 20 bases between. The CDR3 consists of 13 residues. Germline V lookup: CDR1 MNHNY, CDR2 SVGAGI (reference sequence). CDR3 bases: TGTGCCAGCATCAGCGGGACACATTACGGCGCTTTCTTT. Its protein is CASISGTHYGAFF.

The chain employs TRBV29-1 and TRBJ1-5; unclear D gene. This CDR3 spans 11 amino acids. The V end was cut by 4 bases, the J end by 5 bases, with 6 bases between. CDR1 and CDR2 (germline): SQVTM, ANQGSEA. CDR3 nucleotide sequence: TGCAGCGTTGGGGCAGATCAGCCCCAGCATTTT. It specifies CSVGADQPQHF.

The chain combines TRBV11-2 with TRBJ2-7; the D gene is possibly TRBD2 (6 bases). Trimming stripped 1 base from V and 6 bases from J, with 19 bases between. Germline V CDR1 and CDR2: SGHAT, FQNNGV. There are 16 residues in the CDR3. CDR3 sequence: CASSLASTAGSSEQYF. The CDR3 DNA reads TGTGCCAGCAGCTTAGCGTCGACGGCGGGGAGCAGCGAGCAGTACTTC.

The chain has TRBV15 and TRBJ2-6; D not resolved. This CDR3 region has 18 residues. Germline CDR1 is LNHNV and CDR2 is YYDKDF (reference sequence). V was trimmed by 4 bases and J by 0 bases, leaving 16 bases between them. Here the CDR3 DNA reads TGTGCCACCAGCAACCCCCTGGGTGCGACCTCTGGGGCCAACGTCCTGACTTTC. Translation: CATSNPLGATSGANVLTF.

V usage is TRBV6-6 and J usage is TRBJ2-5; D unclear. V gave up 6 bases and J gave up 4 bases, with 15 bases separating them. Germline V gene data show CDR1 as MNHNY and CDR2 as SVGAGI (reference sequence). The CDR3 contains 14 residues. The DNA for the CDR3 is TGTGCCAGCAGAAACAGAGGAGATGGAGAGACCCAGTACTTC. Protein sequence: CASRNRGDGETQYF.

This clone was seen only a few times. The chain recombines TRBV27 with TRBJ1-5; no definite D call. V lost 3 bases and J lost 2, with 11 bases in between. Germline V gene lookup returns CDR1 MNHEY and CDR2 SMNVEV (reference sequence). The CDR3 is made up of 15 amino acids. CDR3 nucleotides: TGTGCCAGCAGTTTTGACGGACGGGGCAATCAGCCCCAGCATTTT. It encodes CASSFDGRGNQPQHF.